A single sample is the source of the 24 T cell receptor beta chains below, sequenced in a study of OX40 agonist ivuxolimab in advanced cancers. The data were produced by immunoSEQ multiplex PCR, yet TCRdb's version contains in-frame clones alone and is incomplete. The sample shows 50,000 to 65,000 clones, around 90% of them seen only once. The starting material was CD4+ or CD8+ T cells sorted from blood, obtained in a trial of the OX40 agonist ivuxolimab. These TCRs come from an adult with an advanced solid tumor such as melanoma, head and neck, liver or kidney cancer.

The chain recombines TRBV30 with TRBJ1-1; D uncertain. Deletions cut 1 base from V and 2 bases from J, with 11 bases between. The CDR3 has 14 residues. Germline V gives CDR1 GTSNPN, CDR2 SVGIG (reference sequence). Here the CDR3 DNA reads TGTGCCTGGAGTGATCATCCTCCTAACACTGAAGCTTTCTTT. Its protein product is CAWSDHPPNTEAFF.

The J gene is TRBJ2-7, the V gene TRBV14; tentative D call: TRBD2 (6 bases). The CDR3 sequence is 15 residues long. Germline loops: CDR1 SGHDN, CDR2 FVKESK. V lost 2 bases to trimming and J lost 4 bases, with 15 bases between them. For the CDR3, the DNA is TGTGCCAGCAGCCAACTCCATGTGGGGGGATACGAGCAGTACTTC. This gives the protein CASSQLHVGGYEQYF.

The CDR3 region has the DNA TGTGCCAGCCTCGGGTGGGACAGCCATGATTTCGATACGCAGTATTTT. It codes for CASLGWDSHDFDTQYF. The V call is TRBV6-6, the J call TRBJ2-3; 7 nucleotides agree with TRBD1. This CDR3 spans 16 amino acids. Germline V gives CDR1 MNHNY, CDR2 SVGAGI (reference sequence). The V gene end was trimmed by 8 bases and the J gene end by 6 bases; junction bases not matched to a gene: 17.

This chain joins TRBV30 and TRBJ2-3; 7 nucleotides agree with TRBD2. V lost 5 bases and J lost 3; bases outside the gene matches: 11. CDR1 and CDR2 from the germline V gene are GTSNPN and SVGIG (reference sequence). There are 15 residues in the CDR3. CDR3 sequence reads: CAWAISSGTTDTQYF. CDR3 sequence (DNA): TGTGCCTGGGCAATTTCAAGCGGGACGACAGATACGCAGTATTTT.

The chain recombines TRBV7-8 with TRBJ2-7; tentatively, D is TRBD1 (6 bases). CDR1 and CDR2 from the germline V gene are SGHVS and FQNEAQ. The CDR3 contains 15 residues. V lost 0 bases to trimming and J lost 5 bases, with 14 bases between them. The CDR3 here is CASSLAIQGYHEQYF. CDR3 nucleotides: TGTGCCAGCAGCTTAGCGATTCAGGGGTACCACGAGCAGTACTTC.

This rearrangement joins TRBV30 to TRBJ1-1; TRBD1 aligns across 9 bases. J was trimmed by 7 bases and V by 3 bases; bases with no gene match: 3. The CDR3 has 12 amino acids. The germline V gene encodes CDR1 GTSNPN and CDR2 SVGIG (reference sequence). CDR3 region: CAWRDRGLEAFF. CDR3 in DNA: TGTGCCTGGAGGGACAGGGGCCTTGAAGCTTTCTTT.

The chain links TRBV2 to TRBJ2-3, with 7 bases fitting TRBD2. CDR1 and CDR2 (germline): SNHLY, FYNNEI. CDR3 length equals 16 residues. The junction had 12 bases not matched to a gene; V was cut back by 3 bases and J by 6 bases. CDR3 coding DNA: TGTGCCAGCAGTGACTGGGTCCGAGCGGGAACCGATACGCAGTATTTT. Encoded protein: CASSDWVRAGTDTQYF. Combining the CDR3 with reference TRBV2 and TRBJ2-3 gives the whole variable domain EPEVTQTPSHQVTQMGQEVILRCVPISNHLYFYWYRQILGQKVEFLVSFYNNEISEKSEIFDDQFSVERPDGSNFTLKIRSTKLEDSAMYFCASSDWVRAGTDTQYFGPGTRLTVL.

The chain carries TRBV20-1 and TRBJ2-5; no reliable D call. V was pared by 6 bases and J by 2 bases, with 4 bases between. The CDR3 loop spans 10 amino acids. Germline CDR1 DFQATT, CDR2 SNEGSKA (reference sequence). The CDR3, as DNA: TGCAGTGCCCTTCAAGAGACCCAGTACTTC. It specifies CSALQETQYF.

CDR3 amino acids: CARDSGSRHSNQPQHF. As DNA, the CDR3 is TGCGCCAGGGACTCGGGGTCTCGTCATAGCAATCAGCCCCAGCATTTT. This chain links TRBV5-1 with TRBJ1-5, with D unresolved. The germline V gene has CDR1 SGHRS and CDR2 YFSETQ. Trimming removed 8 bases from V and 0 bases from J, with 18 bases in between. This CDR3 is built from 16 residues. The variable domain in full, with the rest retrieved from reference TRBV5-1 and TRBJ1-5, is KAGVTQTPRYLIKTRGQQVTLSCSPISGHRSVSWYQQTPGQGLQFLFEYFSETQRNKGNFPGRFSGRQFSNSRSEMNVSTLELGDSALYLCARDSGSRHSNQPQHFGDGTRLSIL.

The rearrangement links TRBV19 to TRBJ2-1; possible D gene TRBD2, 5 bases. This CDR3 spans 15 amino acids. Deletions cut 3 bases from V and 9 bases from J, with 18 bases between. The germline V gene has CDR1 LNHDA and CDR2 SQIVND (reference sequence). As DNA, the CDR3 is TGTGCCAGTAGTATTGGAGAAGCGGCAGGAAGTGAGCAGTTCTTC. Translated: CASSIGEAAGSEQFF.

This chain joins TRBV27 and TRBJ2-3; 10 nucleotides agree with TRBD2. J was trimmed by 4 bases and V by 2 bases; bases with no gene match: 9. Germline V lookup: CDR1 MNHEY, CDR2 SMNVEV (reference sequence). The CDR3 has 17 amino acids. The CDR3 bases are TGTGCCAGCAGTTTAAGGTCTAGCGGGAGTCCCCCAGATACGCAGTATTTT. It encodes CASSLRSSGSPPDTQYF.

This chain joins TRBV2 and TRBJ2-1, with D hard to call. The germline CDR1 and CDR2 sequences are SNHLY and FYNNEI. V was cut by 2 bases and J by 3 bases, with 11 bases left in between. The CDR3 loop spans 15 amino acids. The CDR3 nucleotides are TGTGCCAGCAGTGAACCGGACCTTGTCTACAATGAGCAGTTCTTC. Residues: CASSEPDLVYNEQFF.

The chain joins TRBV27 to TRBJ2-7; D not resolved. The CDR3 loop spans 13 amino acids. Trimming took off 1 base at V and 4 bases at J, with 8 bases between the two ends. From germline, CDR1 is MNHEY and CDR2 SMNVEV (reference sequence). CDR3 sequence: CASSLFVGYEQYF. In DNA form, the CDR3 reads TGTGCCAGCAGTTTATTTGTAGGTTACGAGCAGTACTTC.

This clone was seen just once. The CDR3 loop is CASSVGQGHTGELFF. CDR3 nucleotides: TGTGCCAGCAGCGTCGGACAGGGGCACACCGGGGAGCTGTTTTTT. The J gene is TRBJ2-2, the V gene TRBV9; 9 nucleotides agree with TRBD1. Unmatched junction bases numbered 2, after V lost 2 bases and J lost 3 bases. The CDR3 is made up of 15 amino acids. Germline loops: CDR1 SGDLS, CDR2 YYNGEE.

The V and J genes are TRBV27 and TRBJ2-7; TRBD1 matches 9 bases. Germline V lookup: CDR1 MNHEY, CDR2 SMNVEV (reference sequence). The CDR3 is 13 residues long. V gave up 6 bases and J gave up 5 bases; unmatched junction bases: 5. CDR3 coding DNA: TGTGCCAGCAGGATACAGGGGGCGAACGAGCAGTACTTC. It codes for CASRIQGANEQYF.

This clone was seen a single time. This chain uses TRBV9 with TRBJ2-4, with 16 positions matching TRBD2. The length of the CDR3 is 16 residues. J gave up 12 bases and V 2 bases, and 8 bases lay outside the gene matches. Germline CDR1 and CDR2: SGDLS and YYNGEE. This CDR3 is CASSVTGTSGREGQYF. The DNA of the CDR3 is TGTGCCAGCAGCGTCACCGGGACTAGCGGGAGGGAGGGTCAGTACTTC.

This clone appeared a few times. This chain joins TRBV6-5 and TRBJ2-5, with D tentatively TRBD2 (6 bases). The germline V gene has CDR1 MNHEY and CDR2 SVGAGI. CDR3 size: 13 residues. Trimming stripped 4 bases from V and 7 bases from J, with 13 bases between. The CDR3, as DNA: TGTGCCAGCAGTTCGGCGTTGGAGGGGACCCAGTACTTC. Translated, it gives CASSSALEGTQYF.

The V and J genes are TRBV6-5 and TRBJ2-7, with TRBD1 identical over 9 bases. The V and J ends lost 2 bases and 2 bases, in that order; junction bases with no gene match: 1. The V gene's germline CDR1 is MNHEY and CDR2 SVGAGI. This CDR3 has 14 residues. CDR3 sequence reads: CASSYGQGTYEQYF. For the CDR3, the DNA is TGTGCCAGCAGTTACGGACAGGGGACCTACGAGCAGTACTTC.

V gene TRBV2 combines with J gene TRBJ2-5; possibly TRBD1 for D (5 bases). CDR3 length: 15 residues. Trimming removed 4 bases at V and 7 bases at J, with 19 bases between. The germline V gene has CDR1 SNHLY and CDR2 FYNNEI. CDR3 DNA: TGTGCCAGCAGTGGGGTGACAGTTACAGAGGTGACCCAGTACTTC. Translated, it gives CASSGVTVTEVTQYF. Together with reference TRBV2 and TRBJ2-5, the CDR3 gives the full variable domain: EPEVTQTPSHQVTQMGQEVILRCVPISNHLYFYWYRQILGQKVEFLVSFYNNEISEKSEIFDDQFSVERPDGSNFTLKIRSTKLEDSAMYFCASSGVTVTEVTQYFGPGTRLLVL.

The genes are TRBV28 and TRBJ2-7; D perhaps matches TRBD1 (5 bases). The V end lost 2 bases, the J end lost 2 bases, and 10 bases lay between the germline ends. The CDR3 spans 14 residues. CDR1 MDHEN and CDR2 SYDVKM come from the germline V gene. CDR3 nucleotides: TGTGCCAGCAGTTTAAGGGGTGCTGCCTACGAGCAGTACTTC. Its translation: CASSLRGAAYEQYF.

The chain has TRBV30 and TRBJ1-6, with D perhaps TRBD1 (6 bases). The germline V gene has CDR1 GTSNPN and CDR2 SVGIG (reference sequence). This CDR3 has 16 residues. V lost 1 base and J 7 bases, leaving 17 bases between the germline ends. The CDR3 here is CAWSDYHREGNSPLHF. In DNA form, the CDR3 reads TGTGCCTGGAGTGACTACCACAGGGAAGGGAATTCACCCCTCCACTTT.

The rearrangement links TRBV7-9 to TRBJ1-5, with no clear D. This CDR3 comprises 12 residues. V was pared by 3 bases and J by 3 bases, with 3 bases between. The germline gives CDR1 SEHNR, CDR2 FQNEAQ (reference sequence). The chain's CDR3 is CASSFPNQPQHF. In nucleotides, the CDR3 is TGTGCCAGCAGCTTTCCCAATCAGCCCCAGCATTTT.

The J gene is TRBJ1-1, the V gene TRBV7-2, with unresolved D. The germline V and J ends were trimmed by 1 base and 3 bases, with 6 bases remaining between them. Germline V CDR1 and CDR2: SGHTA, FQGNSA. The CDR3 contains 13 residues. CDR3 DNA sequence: TGTGCCAGCAGCTTAGAGTACTACACTGAAGCTTTCTTT. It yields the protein CASSLEYYTEAFF.

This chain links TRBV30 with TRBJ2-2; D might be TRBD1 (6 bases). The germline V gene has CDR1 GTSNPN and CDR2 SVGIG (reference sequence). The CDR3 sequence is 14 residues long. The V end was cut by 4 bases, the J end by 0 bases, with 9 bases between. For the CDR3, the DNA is TGTGCCTGGATCGGGACACCGAACACCGGGGAGCTGTTTTTT. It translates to CAWIGTPNTGELFF. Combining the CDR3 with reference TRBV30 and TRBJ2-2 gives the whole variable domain SQTIHQWPATLVQPVGSPLSLECTVEGTSNPNLYWYRQAAGRGLQLLFYSVGIGQISSEVPQNLSASRPQDRQFILSSKKLLLSDSGFYLCAWIGTPNTGELFFGEGSRLTVL.